Here is one TCR beta chain with its context. Its target antigen remains unknown. Library creation used the immunoSEQ multiplex PCR assay. The multiplex PCR relied on a mix of 60 forward primers for TCR Vbeta segments and 13 reverse primers for TCR Jbeta segments. The CDR3 region of rearranged TCR beta genes was amplified from genomic DNA with a multiplex PCR assay. On the Illumina HiSeq System, the amplified TCR beta libraries were sequenced as 87-base-pair reads. For the original study's pipeline: A later analysis tallied roughly 76 million unique TCR beta chains across the 666 repertoires, and around 12 million of those chains were shared by two or more donors. A nearest-neighbor algorithm error-corrected the raw reads and collapsed the reads into unique sequences, merging closely related sequences to remove PCR and sequencing errors. To assign V, D and J gene segments, CDR3 sequences were aligned to IMGT reference sequences. Each retained sequence needed at least a six-nucleotide match to both a V gene segment and a J gene segment. Rearrangements were classified as productive when the CDR3 lacked stop codons and remained in frame with V and J, and all other rearrangements were classified as non-productive. CDR3 was defined by IMGT convention, running from the second conserved V-encoded cysteine to the conserved J-encoded phenylalanine. The earlier analysis of about 640 of the donors excluded any sequence lacking an unambiguous match to a single V gene segment. In an earlier analysis of roughly 600 of the donors, a V segment was called functional when productive rearrangements were above 56.7%, and segregating when the standard deviation between donors exceeded 5%. A statistical classification framework was developed to diagnose cytomegalovirus status using the catalog of TCR beta chain sequences. A later analysis assigned V and J genes by comparing TCR nucleotide sequences with IMGT/GENE-DB human TR gene sequences. Using the TCRdist pipeline, a later analysis assigned CDR3 sequences along with most-parsimonious VDJ recombination scenarios. In a later analysis, each TCR beta chain was defined by its CDR3 amino acid sequence together with its V-gene family, and reads lacking a unique V-gene family were excluded. In a later analysis, 450 to 600 highly shared, low-generation-probability nucleotide sequences were removed to address suspected cross-contamination and a sequencing artifact. In a later analysis, a clonal expansion index was calculated for each public chain from normalized within-repertoire ranks of inferred template counts. A later analysis computed generation probabilities with a VDJ recombination model fitted to out-of-frame rearrangements, and checked the results against IGoR. Hypergeometric tests were used in a later analysis to score TCR-TCR, TCR-HLA and TCR-CMV co-occurrence, with a repertoire-size bias correction applied to the TCR pairs. To estimate false discovery rates, a later analysis permuted the HLA or CMV assignments 20 times. In a later analysis, co-occurring TCRs were grouped with DBSCAN, and TCRdist sequence similarity was added when clustering was performed within HLA-allele-positive subsets. Repertoires with fewer than 30,000 or more than 120,000 public chains were left out of co-occurrence clustering, as were a handful of repertoires with anomalous nucleotide sharing. TCRdb's version of the immuneACCESS table is confined to in-frame rearrangements and falls short of the full clone set. An unresolved V gene accounts for under half of the shortfall where checked; the remainder is of unknown origin. V and J calls and clone size are given by that table; D and trimming were obtained from the DNA. The sample table gives roughly 120,000 clones. The leading ten clones occupy roughly 1% of the sample.

The sample belongs to a study of cytomegalovirus exposure and HLA in healthy donors (TCRdb year 2017). In terms of the full investigation: In an earlier analysis of approximately 640 of the donors, less than 350 Gb of sequence data and 90 million to 120 million unique TCR beta sequences from 150 million to 200 million T cells were reported. To study patterns of TCR occurrence, a later analysis re-analyzed previously published TCR beta repertoires from around 670 donors and added high-resolution HLA genotyping. In the later analysis, no new phenotypic data were used to find candidate immune exposures; instead, reliance was placed on TCR beta sequences and their occurrence across donors. A later genetic analysis used genome-wide SNP genotypes for 398 of the 666 donors, treating that subset as a discovery cohort. An early release that covered about 600 HLA-typed donors contained approximately 300 gigabases of sequencing data and tens of millions of unique TCR sequences. The aim of the study was to test whether cataloging public T cell receptors could identify signatures of past pathogen exposure. Every discovery cohort repertoire had been produced on one sequencing platform. In an earlier analysis of 500 to 650 of the donors, high-throughput TCR beta sequencing was used to judge whether each TCR beta V gene segment behaved as functional or pseudogenic. Donor age, sex, ethnicity and CMV serostatus were collected together with the repertoire data. On average, around 200,000 unique TCR beta nucleotide sequences were sequenced per donor among some 420 genotyped donors of the cohort, with roughly 18% of those sequences being non-productive. The genetic ancestry cluster associated with self-reported Caucasian donors included roughly 84% of the 398 genotyped donors. Typing coverage differed by locus: A, B, C, DRB1 and DQB1 were typed in roughly 629-630 donors, DQA1 in 500 to 550, DPA1 in roughly 590, and DPB1 in 400 to 490. The study profiled the T cell repertoires of under 850 subjects by immunosequencing and related them to cytomegalovirus serostatus. The study combined high-throughput TCR immunosequencing, statistical association of individual TCRs with disease status, and machine learning to predict cytomegalovirus infection status. Besides the first cohort of roughly 700 subjects, a separate validation cohort made up of 120 different subjects was used. About five DR-DQ haplotypes were handled as single units for association and clustering because linkage in the cohort was strong. HLA typing covered class I and class II loci at four-digit resolution. The full study reports these points: This cohort had only TCR beta chains sequenced, and the lack of alpha or paired-chain data limited which features could be detected. CMV serostatus was the only immune exposure information available for the cohort. A later analysis reported that several top co-occurrence clusters appeared linked to parvovirus B19, influenza, CMV and Epstein-Barr virus. Because the 87-base-pair reads could not distinguish some IMGT-functional V segments, including TRBV6-2 and TRBV6-3, those segments were excluded. Across donors, most TCR sequences were observed very rarely, whereas some public TCRs were present in many individuals. Linkage disequilibrium might explain the correlated functional status among segregating V segments, but an unknown experimental factor could not be excluded. A few of the identified cytomegalovirus-associated TCR beta chains were confirmed in vitro to be specific for cytomegalovirus antigens. In a later analysis, most CMV-associated TCR beta chains were found to appear HLA-restricted, with HLA associations seemingly driven largely by CMV exposure. Roughly uniform sequencing depth across donors was assumed in presence/absence analyses, although this assumption may not hold. An earlier analysis of around 600 of the donors showed that most TCR beta V segments appeared in productive rearrangements either about 87% or about 30% of the time, which broadly matched IMGT annotations. The authors suggested that the approach could potentially be extended to other disease states and immunological phenotypes. In a later analysis, TCR association rates were found to vary across HLA loci, with the most associated TCRs seen for DRB1 alleles and the fewest for HLA-C alleles. When HLA alleles, especially DR and DQ, strongly co-occurred, TCR associations were difficult to assign to individual alleles. The study listed 170 or so TCR beta chains as associated with cytomegalovirus. A cluster of highly shared sequence variants was judged likely to represent a technical artifact of the sequencing pipeline. In a later genetic analysis, fewer N-insertions in productive TCRs were reported among donors in an Asian-associated ancestry cluster than the roughly 700-donor mean. V-gene and J-gene trimming of TCR beta chains was associated with a missense DCLRE1C variant in a later genetic analysis, and the association was replicated in an independent cohort. Roughly 17 rarely observed V segments, including chromosome 9 orphons, were excluded from the earlier analysis of several hundred of the donors because counts were too low. Because HLA typing was unavailable for some donors at each locus, only the typed subset was used in association tests. A later analysis found that HLA-associated TCR beta chains were more clonally expanded and had lower generation probabilities than equally common non-associated chains. Specific HLA alleles were associated with 15,000 to 20,000 TCR beta sequences at a false discovery rate of 0.05 in a later analysis. A further reported finding was that TCR beta sequences accurately predicted the HLA-A and HLA-B alleles for most subjects in the first cohort. The classifier was reported to diagnose cytomegalovirus status with high specificity and sensitivity in both the original cohort and the validation cohort.

The CDR3 runs 15 residues from the cysteine to the phenylalanine. Of all the DNA, just the CDR3 is kept, 45 bases in frame from base 1. The germline V gene provides CDR1 SGHDT and CDR2 YYEEEE. Compared with germline, V lacks 2 bases and J lacks 2 bases; bases without a gene match: 3. In total, just over 650 healthy bone marrow donors made up the cohort. At the time of sampling, every cohort member was nominally healthy, though immune exposures that went unrecorded were likely present. The donor tested CMV seronegative, placing the donor among the roughly 350 seronegative members of the cohort. Each donor provided a peripheral blood sample, and peripheral blood mononuclear cells were used for TCR beta sequencing. Genomic DNA was extracted from the blood cell samples with the Qiagen DNeasy Blood Extraction Kit.

Sample: PBMCs. The sequence is built from TRBV5-6 and TRBJ1-4; 7 central nucleotides agree with TRBD1. The clonotype originates from a man aged 18 to 29 in good health and CMV-seronegative. Here is the DNA: TGTGCCAGCAGCTTACCACAGGGGACTAATGAAAAACTGTTTTTT. Its protein is CASSLPQGTNEKLFF.